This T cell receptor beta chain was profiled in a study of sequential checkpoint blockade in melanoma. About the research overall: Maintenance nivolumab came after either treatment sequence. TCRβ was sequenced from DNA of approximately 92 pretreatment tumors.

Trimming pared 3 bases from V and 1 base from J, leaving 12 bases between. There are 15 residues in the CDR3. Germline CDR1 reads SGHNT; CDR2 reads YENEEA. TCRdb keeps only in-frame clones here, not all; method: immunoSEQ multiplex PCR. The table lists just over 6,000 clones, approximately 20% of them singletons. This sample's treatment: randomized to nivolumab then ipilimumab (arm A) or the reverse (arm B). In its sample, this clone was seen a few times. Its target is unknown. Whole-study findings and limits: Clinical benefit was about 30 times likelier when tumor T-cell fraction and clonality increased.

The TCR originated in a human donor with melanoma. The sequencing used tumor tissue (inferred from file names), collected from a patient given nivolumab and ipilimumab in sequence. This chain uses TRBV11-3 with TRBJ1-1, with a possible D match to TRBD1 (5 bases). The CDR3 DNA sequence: TGTGCCAGCAGCTTGGATATCGGGGGGAACACTGAAGCTTTCTTT. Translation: CASSLDIGGNTEAFF.